This record looks at one TCR beta chain sequence and its context. The sample is drawn from a study of T-cell reconstitution after alpha-beta-depleted transplantation in children. The authors prepared the TCRbeta library with unique molecular identifiers. TCRdb redid the calling of the PCR reads with MiXCR, one entry per CDR3 protein. The sample includes around 400,000 distinct CDR3 sequences, around 20% of them seen just once. Losses at the gene ends were 1 base for V and 10 bases for J; bases not matched to a gene: 5. This CDR3 is built from 15 residues. CDR1 and CDR2 (germline): LGHNA, YNFKEQ. This specimen consisted of PBMCs from the stem cell graft donor, obtained from the stem cell graft. The chain combines TRBV4-2 with TRBJ2-1, with 12 bases lining up with TRBD2. The sequence derives from a human donor who donated a stem cell graft to a child with acute myeloid leukemia. The CDR3 is CASSQGLAGAWEQFF. In nucleotides, the CDR3 is TGTGCCAGCAGCCAAGGACTAGCGGGAGCTTGGGAGCAGTTCTTC.